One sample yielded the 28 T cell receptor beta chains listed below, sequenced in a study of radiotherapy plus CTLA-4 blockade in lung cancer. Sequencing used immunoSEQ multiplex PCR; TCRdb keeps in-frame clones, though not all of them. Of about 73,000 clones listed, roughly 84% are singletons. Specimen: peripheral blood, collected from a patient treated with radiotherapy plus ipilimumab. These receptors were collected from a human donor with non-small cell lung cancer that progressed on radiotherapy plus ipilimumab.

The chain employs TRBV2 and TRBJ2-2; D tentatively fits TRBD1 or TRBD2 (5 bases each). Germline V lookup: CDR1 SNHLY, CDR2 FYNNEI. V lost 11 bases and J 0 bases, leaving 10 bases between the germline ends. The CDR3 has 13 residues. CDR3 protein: CAGDGSNTGELFF. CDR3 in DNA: TGTGCCGGGGACGGATCGAACACCGGGGAGCTGTTTTTT.

The CDR3 sequence is CASSRTGTHQETQYF. DNA for the CDR3: TGCGCCAGCAGCAGGACAGGGACCCACCAAGAGACCCAGTACTTC. The rearrangement links TRBV5-1 to TRBJ2-5; 8 positions agree with TRBD1. V dropped 4 bases and J dropped 0; count of bases not matched to a gene: 5. The CDR3 covers 15 residues. Per the germline V gene, CDR1 is SGHRS and CDR2 is YFSETQ.

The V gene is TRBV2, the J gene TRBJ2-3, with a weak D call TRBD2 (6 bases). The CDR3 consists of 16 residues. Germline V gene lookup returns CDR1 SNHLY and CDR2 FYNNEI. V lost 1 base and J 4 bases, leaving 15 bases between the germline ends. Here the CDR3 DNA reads TGTGCCAGCAGTGAAGGGTCTAGCGTAGGGGCAGATACGCAGTATTTT. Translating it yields CASSEGSSVGADTQYF.

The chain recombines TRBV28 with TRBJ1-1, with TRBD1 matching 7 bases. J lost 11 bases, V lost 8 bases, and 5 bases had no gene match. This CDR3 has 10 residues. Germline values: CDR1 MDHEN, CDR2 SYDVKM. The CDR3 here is CASGGTVAFF. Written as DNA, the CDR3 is TGTGCCAGCGGTGGGACAGTGGCTTTCTTT.

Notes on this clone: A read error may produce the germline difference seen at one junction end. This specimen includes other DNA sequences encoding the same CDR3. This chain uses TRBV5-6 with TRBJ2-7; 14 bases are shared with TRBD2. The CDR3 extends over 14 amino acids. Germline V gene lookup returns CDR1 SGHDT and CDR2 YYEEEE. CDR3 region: CASSLGLAGVEQYF. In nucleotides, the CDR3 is TGTGCTAGCAGCTTGGGACTAGCGGGAGTCGAGCAGTACTTC.

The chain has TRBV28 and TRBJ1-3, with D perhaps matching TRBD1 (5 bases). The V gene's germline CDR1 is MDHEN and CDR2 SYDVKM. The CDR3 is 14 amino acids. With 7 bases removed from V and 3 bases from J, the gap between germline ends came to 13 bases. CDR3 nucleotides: TGTGCCAGCATGGAACCGGGACGTGGAAACACCATATATTTT. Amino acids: CASMEPGRGNTIYF.

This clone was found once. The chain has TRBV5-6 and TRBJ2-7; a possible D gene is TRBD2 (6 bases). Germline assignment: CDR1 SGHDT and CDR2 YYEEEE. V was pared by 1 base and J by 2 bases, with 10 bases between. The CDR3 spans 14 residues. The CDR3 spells CASSLRETPYEQYV. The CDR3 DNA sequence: TGTGCCAGCAGCTTGCGGGAGACTCCCTACGAGCAGTACGTC.

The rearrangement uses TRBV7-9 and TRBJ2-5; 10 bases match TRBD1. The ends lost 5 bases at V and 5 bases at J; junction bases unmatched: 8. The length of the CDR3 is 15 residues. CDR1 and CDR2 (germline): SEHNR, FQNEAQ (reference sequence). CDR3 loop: CASSNRQGALETQYF. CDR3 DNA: TGTGCCAGCAGCAACCGACAGGGGGCTTTGGAGACCCAGTACTTC.

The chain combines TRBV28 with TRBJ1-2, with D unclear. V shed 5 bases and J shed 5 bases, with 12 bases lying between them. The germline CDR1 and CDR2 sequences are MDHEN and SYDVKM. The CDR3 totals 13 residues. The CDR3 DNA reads TGTGCCAGCAGTCCTCCGGCGGTTTATGGCTACACCTTC. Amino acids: CASSPPAVYGYTF.

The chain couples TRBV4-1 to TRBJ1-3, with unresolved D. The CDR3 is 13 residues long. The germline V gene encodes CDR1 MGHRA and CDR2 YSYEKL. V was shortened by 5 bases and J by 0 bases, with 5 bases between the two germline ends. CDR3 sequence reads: CASSEGSGNTIYF. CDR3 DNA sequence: TGCGCCAGCAGCGAGGGCTCTGGAAACACCATATATTTT.

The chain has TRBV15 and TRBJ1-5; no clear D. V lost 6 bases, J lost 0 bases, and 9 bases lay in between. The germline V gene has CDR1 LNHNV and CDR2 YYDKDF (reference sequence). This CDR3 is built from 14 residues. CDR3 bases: TGTGCCACCAGATCCGGGGATAGCAATCAGCCCCAGCATTTT. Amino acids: CATRSGDSNQPQHF.

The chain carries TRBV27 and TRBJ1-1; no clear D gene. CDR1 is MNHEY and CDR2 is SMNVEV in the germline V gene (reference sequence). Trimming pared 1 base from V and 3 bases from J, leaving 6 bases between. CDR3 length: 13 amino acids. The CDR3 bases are TGTGCCAGCAGTTTATTATGGCACACTGAAGCTTTCTTT. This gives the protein CASSLLWHTEAFF.

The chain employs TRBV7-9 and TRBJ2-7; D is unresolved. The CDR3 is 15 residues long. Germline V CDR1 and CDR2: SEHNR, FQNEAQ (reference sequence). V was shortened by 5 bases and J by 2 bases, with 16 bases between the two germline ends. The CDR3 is CASSLLSRVPYEQYF. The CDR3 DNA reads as TGTGCCAGCAGCCTGCTCTCTCGCGTGCCCTACGAGCAGTACTTC.

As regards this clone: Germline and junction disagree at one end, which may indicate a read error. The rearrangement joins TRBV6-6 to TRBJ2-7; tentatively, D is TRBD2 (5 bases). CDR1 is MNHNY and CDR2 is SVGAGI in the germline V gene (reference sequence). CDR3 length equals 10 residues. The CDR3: CASGDYEQHF. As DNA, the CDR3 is TGTGCCAGCGGAGACTACGAGCAGCACTTC.

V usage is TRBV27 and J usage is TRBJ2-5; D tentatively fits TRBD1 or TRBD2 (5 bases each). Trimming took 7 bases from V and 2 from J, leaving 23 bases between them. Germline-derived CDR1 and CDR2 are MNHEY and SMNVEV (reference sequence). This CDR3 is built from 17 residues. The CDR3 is CASKVRWGRGWQETQYF. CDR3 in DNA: TGTGCCAGCAAGGTCAGGTGGGGACGGGGTTGGCAAGAGACCCAGTACTTC.

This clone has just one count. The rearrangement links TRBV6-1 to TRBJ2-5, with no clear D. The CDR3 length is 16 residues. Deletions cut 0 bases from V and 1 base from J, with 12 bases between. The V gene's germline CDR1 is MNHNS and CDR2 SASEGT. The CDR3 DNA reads TGTGCCAGCAGTGAAGCTTCCTACAGACTCCAAGAGACCCAGTACTTC. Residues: CASSEASYRLQETQYF.

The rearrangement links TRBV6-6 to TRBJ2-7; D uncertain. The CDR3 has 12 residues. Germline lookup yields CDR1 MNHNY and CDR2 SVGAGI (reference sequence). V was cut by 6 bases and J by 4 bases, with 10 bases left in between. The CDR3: CASSLDGYEQYF. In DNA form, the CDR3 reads TGTGCCAGCAGCTTGGACGGATACGAGCAGTACTTC.

DNA for the CDR3: TGCGCCAGCAGCCAAGATTCAGGACAGGGACAAGAGACCCAGTACTTC. The encoded protein is CASSQDSGQGQETQYF. The V gene is TRBV4-1, the J gene TRBJ2-5, with 8 bases matching TRBD1. CDR3 length: 16 amino acids. The germline V gene encodes CDR1 MGHRA and CDR2 YSYEKL. The J segment lost 2 bases and the V segment lost 0 bases, leaving 5 bases of the junction unmatched.

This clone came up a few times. The CDR3 coding sequence is TGTGCCTGGACCTTGAAAAGGACGGTACGGGAGACCCAGTACTTC. The encoded protein is CAWTLKRTVRETQYF. The chain combines TRBV30 with TRBJ2-5; D not certain. Per the germline V gene, CDR1 is GTSNPN and CDR2 is SVGIG (reference sequence). The CDR3 loop spans 15 amino acids. V was clipped by 4 bases and J by 5 bases, with 20 bases between them. The whole variable domain, filled in from reference TRBV30 and TRBJ2-5, reads SQTIHQWPATLVQPVGSPLSLECTVEGTSNPNLYWYRQAAGRGLQLLFYSVGIGQISSEVPQNLSASRPQDRQFILSSKKLLLSDSGFYLCAWTLKRTVRETQYFGPGTRLLVL.

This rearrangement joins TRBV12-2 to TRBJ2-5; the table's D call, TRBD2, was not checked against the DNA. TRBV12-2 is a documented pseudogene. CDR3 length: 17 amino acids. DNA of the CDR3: TGTGCAAGTCGCTTAGACGGGGTGGGGAGGGCACGAGAGACCCAGTACTTC. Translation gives CASRLDGVGRARETQYF.

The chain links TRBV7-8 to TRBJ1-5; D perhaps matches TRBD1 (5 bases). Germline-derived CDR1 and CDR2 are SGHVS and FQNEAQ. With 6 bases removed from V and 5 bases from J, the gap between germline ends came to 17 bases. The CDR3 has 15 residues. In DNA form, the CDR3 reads TGTGCCAGCAGTTCCCGGCGGGGGAGGGATCAGCCCCAGCATTTT. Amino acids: CASSSRRGRDQPQHF.

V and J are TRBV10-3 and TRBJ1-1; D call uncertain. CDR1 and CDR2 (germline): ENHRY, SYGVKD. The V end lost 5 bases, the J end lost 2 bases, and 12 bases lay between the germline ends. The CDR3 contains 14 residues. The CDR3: CAISISETNTEAFF. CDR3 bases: TGTGCCATCAGTATTTCGGAGACCAACACTGAAGCTTTCTTT.

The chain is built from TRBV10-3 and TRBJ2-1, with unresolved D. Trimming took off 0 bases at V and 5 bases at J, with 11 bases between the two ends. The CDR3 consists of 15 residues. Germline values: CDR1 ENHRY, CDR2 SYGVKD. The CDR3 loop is CAISESVGRHNEQFF. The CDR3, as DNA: TGTGCCATCAGTGAGTCGGTCGGCCGGCACAATGAGCAGTTCTTC.

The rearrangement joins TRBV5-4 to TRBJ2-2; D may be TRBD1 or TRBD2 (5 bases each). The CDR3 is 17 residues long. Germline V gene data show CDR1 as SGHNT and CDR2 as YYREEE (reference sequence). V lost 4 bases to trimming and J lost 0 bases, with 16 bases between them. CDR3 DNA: TGTGCCAGCAGCCCACCCGGGGCTCCAGCGAACACCGGGGAGCTGTTTTTT. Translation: CASSPPGAPANTGELFF.

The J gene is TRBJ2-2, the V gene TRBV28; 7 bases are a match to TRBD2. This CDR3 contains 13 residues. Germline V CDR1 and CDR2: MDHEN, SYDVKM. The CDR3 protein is CGAGSTNTGELFF. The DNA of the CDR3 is TGTGGAGCGGGGAGTACGAACACCGGGGAGCTGTTTTTT.

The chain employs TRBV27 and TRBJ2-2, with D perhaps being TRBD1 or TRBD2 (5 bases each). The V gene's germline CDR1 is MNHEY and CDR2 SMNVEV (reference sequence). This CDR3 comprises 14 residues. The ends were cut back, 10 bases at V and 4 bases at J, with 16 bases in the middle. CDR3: CATRYGTTTGELFF. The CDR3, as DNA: TGTGCCACACGCTATGGGACCACCACCGGGGAGCTGTTTTTT.

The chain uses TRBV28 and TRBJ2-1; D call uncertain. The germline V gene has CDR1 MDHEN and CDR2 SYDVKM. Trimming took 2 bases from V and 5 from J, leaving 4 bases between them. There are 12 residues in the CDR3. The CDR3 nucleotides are TGTGCCAGCAGTTTACCGGACAATGAGCAGTTCTTC. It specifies CASSLPDNEQFF.

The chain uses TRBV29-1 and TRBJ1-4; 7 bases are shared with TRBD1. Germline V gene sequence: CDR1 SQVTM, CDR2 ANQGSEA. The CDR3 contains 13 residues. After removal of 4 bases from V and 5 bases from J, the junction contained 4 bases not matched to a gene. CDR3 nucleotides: TGCAGCGTTGCCCCGACAGGGAATGAAAAACTGTTTTTT. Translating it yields CSVAPTGNEKLFF.